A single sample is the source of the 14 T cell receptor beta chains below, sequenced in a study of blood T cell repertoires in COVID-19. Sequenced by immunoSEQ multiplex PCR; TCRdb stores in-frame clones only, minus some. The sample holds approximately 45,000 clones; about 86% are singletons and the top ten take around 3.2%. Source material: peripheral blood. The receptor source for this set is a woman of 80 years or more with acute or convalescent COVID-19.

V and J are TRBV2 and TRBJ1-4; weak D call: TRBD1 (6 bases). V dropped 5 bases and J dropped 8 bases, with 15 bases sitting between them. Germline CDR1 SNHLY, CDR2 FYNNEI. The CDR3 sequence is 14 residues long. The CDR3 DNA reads TGTGCCAGCAGTTCACAGGGCGGGGGGGAAAAACTGTTTTTT. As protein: CASSSQGGGEKLFF.

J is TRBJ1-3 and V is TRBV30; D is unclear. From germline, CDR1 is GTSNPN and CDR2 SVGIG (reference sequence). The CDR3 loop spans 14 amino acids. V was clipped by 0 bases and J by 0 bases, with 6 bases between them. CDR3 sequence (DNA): TGTGCCTGGAGTGTTTCTGTCTCTGGAAACACCATATATTTT. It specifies CAWSVSVSGNTIYF.

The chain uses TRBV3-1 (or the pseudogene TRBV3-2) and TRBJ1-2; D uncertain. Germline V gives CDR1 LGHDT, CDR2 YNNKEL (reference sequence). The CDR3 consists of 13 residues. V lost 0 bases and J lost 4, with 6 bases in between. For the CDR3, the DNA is TGTGCCAGCAGCCAAGACAGGTTCTATGGCTACACCTTC. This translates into CASSQDRFYGYTF.

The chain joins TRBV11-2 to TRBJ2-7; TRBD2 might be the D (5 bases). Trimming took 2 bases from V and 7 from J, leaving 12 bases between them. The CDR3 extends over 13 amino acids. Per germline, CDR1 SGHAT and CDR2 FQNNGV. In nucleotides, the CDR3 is TGTGCCAGCAGCTTACTTCGTTCGGGGGAGCAGTACTTC. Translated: CASSLLRSGEQYF.

The CDR3: CASSSLQGLGQPQHF. For the CDR3, the DNA is TGTGCCAGCAGCTCACTACAGGGACTAGGGCAGCCCCAGCATTTT. The genes are TRBV11-2 and TRBJ1-5; the D gene is possibly TRBD1 (6 bases). There are 15 residues in the CDR3. Trimming left V 4 bases short and J 7 bases short, with 17 bases between. The germline V gene has CDR1 SGHAT and CDR2 FQNNGV.

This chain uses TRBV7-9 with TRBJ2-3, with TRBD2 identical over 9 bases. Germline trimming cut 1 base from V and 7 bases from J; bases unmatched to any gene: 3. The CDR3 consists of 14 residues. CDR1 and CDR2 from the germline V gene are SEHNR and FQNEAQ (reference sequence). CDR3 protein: CASSLEASGNTQYF. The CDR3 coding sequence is TGTGCCAGCAGCTTAGAGGCTAGCGGGAATACGCAGTATTTT.

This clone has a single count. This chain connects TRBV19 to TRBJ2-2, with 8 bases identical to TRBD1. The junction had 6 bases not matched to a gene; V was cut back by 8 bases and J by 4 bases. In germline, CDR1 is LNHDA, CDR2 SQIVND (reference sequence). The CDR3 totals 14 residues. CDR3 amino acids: CASSKGQVTGELFF. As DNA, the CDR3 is TGTGCCAGTTCCAAGGGACAGGTCACCGGGGAGCTGTTTTTT.

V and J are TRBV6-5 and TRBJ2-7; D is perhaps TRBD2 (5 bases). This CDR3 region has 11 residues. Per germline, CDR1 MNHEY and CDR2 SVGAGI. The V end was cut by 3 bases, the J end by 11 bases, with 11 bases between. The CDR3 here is CASSYSSREYF. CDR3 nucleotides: TGTGCCAGCAGTTATTCGTCGAGGGAGTACTTC.

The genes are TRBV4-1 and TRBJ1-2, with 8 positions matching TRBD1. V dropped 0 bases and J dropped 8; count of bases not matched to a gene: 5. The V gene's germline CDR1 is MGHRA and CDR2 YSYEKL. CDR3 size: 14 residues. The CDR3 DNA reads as TGCGCCAGCAGCCAAGATCCAGGGGGCGACGGCTACACCTTC. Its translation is CASSQDPGGDGYTF.

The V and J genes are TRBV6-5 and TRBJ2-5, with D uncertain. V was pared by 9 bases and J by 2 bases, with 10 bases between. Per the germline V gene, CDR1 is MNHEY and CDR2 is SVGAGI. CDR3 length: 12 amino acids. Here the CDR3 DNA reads TGTGCCAGTCGTCTCAGACAAGAGACCCAGTACTTC. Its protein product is CASRLRQETQYF.

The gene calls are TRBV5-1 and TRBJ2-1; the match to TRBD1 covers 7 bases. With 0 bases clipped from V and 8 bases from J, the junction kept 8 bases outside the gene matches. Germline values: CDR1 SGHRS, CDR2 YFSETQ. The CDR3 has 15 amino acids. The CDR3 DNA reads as TGCGCCAGCAGCTTGGCGGACAGGTCATTCGATGAGCAGTTCTTC. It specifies CASSLADRSFDEQFF. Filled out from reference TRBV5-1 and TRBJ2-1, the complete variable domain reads KAGVTQTPRYLIKTRGQQVTLSCSPISGHRSVSWYQQTPGQGLQFLFEYFSETQRNKGNFPGRFSGRQFSNSRSEMNVSTLELGDSALYLCASSLADRSFDEQFFGPGTRLTVL.

For the CDR3, the DNA is TGTGCCGTAGAAGACAGGGTAATTGCAAAACTGTTTTTT. Its protein is CAVEDRVIAKLFF. V gene TRBV19 combines with J gene TRBJ1-4, with TRBD1 matching over 7 bases. From germline, CDR1 is LNHDA and CDR2 SQIVND (reference sequence). V lost 11 bases to trimming and J lost 10 bases; unmatched junction nucleotides: 13. The CDR3 loop spans 13 amino acids.

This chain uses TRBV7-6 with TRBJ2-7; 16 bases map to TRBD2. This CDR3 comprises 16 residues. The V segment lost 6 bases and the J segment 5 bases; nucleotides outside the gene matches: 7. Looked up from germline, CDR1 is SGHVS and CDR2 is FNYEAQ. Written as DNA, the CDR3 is TGTGCCAGCAGTCCGGGACTAGCGGGGGGGCAAAACGAGCAGTACTTC. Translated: CASSPGLAGGQNEQYF.

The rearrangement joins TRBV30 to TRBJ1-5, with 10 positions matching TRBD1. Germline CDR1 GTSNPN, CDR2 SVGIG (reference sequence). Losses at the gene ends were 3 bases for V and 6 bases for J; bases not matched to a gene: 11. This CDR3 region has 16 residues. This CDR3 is CAWRPGDRGLGQPQHF. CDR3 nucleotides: TGTGCCTGGAGGCCCGGGGACAGGGGCCTCGGTCAGCCCCAGCATTTT. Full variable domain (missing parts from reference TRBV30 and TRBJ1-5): SQTIHQWPATLVQPVGSPLSLECTVEGTSNPNLYWYRQAAGRGLQLLFYSVGIGQISSEVPQNLSASRPQDRQFILSSKKLLLSDSGFYLCAWRPGDRGLGQPQHFGDGTRLSIL.